The subject of this entry is one T cell receptor beta chain. The antigen remains unidentified. Germline CDR1 is MNHEY and CDR2 is SVGEGT. J gave up 0 bases and V 2 bases, and 0 bases lay outside the gene matches. This CDR3 has 15 residues. The sample is drawn from a study of vaccination and CD4 T cells after COVID-19. At the level of the study: Two doses of either BNT162b2 or mRNA-1273 vaccine were given to participants.

Treatment denoted: roughly 11-day PBMC culture with coronavirus spike peptide pools or control peptides (ViraFEST assay). Positive PCR tests dated from March to December 2020, predating US Alpha, Beta and Delta variants. Sequencing of DNA taken from cultured CD4+ T cells relied on the Oncomine TCR Beta short-read assay. It was from cultured CD4+ T cells that genomic DNA was extracted. TCRdb recomputed calls from the PCR reads with MiXCR, one row per CDR3 protein. The sample includes about 15,000 distinct CDR3 sequences, around 50% of them seen just once. What was sequenced was CD4+ T cells from blood, cultured in vitro. This TCR came from a human donor who had recovered from COVID-19. The J gene is TRBJ2-3, the V gene TRBV6-2 or TRBV6-3, with 9 bases lining up with TRBD2. The CDR3, as DNA: TGTGCCAGCAGTTACACTAGCGGGAGCACAGATACGCAGTATTTT. The encoded protein is CASSYTSGSTDTQYF.